One and the same sample provided the 32 T cell receptor beta chains below, sequenced in a study of cytomegalovirus exposure and HLA in healthy donors (dated by TCRdb to about 2017). The library was made by the immunoSEQ multiplex PCR assay. The multiplex PCR relied on a mix of 60 forward primers for TCR Vbeta segments and 13 reverse primers for TCR Jbeta segments. In its TCRdb copy, this immuneACCESS table keeps in-frame sequences only and misses some clones. Where compared with another copy, unresolved V genes explain less than half of these, and the others have no known cause. The sample profile shows under 200,000 clones; roughly 85% of them were found once. Less than 2% of the sample lies in the top ten. What was sequenced was PBMCs. These receptors all come from a woman aged 18-29 years in good health and CMV-seronegative.

The chain employs TRBV7-6 and TRBJ1-1, with TRBD1 matching over 7 bases. V lost 2 bases and J lost 11; bases outside the gene matches: 14. This CDR3 region has 15 residues. Germline V gene lookup returns CDR1 SGHVS and CDR2 FNYEAQ. CDR3 protein: CASSLYPVKDRKAFF. The CDR3 region has the DNA TGTGCCAGCAGCTTATACCCCGTCAAGGACAGGAAGGCTTTCTTT.

This rearrangement joins TRBV29-1 to TRBJ1-2; tentative D call: TRBD1 (5 bases). The germline V and J ends were trimmed by 3 bases and 6 bases, with 8 bases remaining between them. Germline V gene sequence: CDR1 SQVTM, CDR2 ANQGSEA. The length of the CDR3 is 11 residues. The CDR3 loop reads CSVDYRNGYTF. Here the CDR3 DNA reads TGCAGCGTTGATTACAGGAATGGCTACACCTTC.

Only one count was recorded for this clone. CDR3 sequence (DNA): TGTGCCAGCAGCAAACTAGCGGGGGGCGGCGAGCAGTACTTC. This sequence encodes CASSKLAGGGEQYF. This rearrangement joins TRBV5-4 to TRBJ2-7; 12 positions match TRBD2. The length of the CDR3 is 14 residues. CDR1 and CDR2 from the germline V gene are SGHNT and YYREEE (reference sequence). V was pared by 4 bases and J by 6 bases, with 5 bases of the junction left unmatched.

The chain employs TRBV28 and TRBJ2-7; D is unresolved. The V and J ends lost 8 bases and 2 bases respectively, with 10 bases between them. This CDR3 is built from 12 residues. Germline-derived CDR1 and CDR2 are MDHEN and SYDVKM. The CDR3 bases are TGTGCCAGCTCAGTTCATGCCTACGAGCAGTACTTC. It encodes CASSVHAYEQYF.

V gene TRBV6-5 combines with J gene TRBJ1-2; 8 bases are shared with TRBD1. The CDR3 runs to 14 residues. V lost 5 bases to trimming and J lost 5 bases; unmatched junction nucleotides: 7. Germline V lookup: CDR1 MNHEY, CDR2 SVGAGI. The CDR3 DNA sequence: TGTGCCAGCAGTCTGACAGGGGACCTATATGGCTACACCTTC. This encodes CASSLTGDLYGYTF.

The chain has TRBV7-2 and TRBJ1-2, with 7 bases matching TRBD1. Germline CDR1 reads SGHTA; CDR2 reads FQGNSA. V was pared by 0 bases and J by 7 bases, with 5 bases of the junction left unmatched. CDR3 length: 14 amino acids. This CDR3 reads CASSLARDSSGYTF. DNA for the CDR3: TGTGCCAGCAGCTTAGCTCGGGACAGCTCTGGCTACACCTTC.

The chain combines TRBV6-5 with TRBJ1-5; D may be TRBD1 (5 bases). V was clipped by 0 bases and J by 2 bases, with 8 bases between them. This CDR3 has 15 amino acids. Germline V CDR1 and CDR2: MNHEY, SVGAGI. The CDR3 loop is CASSYSGRGNQPQHF. CDR3 in DNA: TGTGCCAGCAGTTACTCTGGCAGGGGCAATCAGCCCCAGCATTTT.

J is TRBJ2-1 and V is TRBV29-1; 12 bases align to TRBD2. The CDR3 has 19 amino acids. Germline V CDR1 and CDR2: SQVTM, ANQGSEA. V was pared by 4 bases and J by 7 bases, with 20 bases of the junction left unmatched. The CDR3 nucleotides are TGCAGCGTTGTAGGCGGGGGCACTGAAGGACTAGCGGGATCTAATGAGCAGTTCTTC. Translated, it gives CSVVGGGTEGLAGSNEQFF.

The V gene is TRBV4-3, the J gene TRBJ1-6; D gene uncertain. Deletions cut 4 bases from V and 4 bases from J, with 11 bases between. The CDR3 is 15 residues long. Germline values: CDR1 LGHNA, CDR2 YSLEER. Written as DNA, the CDR3 is TGCGCCAGCAGCCTCGACGGAGAATATAATTCACCCCTCCACTTT. This gives the protein CASSLDGEYNSPLHF.

The rearrangement links TRBV2 to TRBJ2-2; 7 bases agree with TRBD2. Germline lookup yields CDR1 SNHLY and CDR2 FYNNEI. V lost 8 bases and J lost 1; bases outside the gene matches: 4. The CDR3 covers 14 residues. The CDR3 DNA reads TGTGCCAGCTGGACGGGAGGGAACACCGGGGAGCTGTTTTTT. It specifies CASWTGGNTGELFF.

The V gene is TRBV11-3, the J gene TRBJ2-3; TRBD2 agrees at 7 bases. V lost 5 bases to trimming and J lost 2 bases; unmatched junction nucleotides: 10. This CDR3 is 16 amino acids long. Per the germline V gene, CDR1 is SGHNT and CDR2 is YENEEA. DNA of the CDR3: TGTGCCAGCAGCCCTCTGGCAGCGGGAACCACAGATACGCAGTATTTT. This sequence encodes CASSPLAAGTTDTQYF.

This chain joins TRBV4-1 and TRBJ2-2; D is perhaps TRBD2 (6 bases). Germline CDR1 MGHRA, CDR2 YSYEKL. Trimming cost V 3 bases and J 6 bases, with 11 bases left between them. This CDR3 comprises 14 residues. The CDR3 DNA sequence: TGCGCCAGCAGCCACCCGCGGGGATCCGGGGAGCTGTTTTTT. It is translated as CASSHPRGSGELFF.

The chain is built from TRBV4-1 and TRBJ2-1; a possible D gene is TRBD1 (6 bases). CDR3 length: 14 amino acids. Trimming left V 4 bases short and J 8 bases short, with 15 bases between. The germline V gene encodes CDR1 MGHRA and CDR2 YSYEKL. The CDR3 loop reads CASSPLSGGDEQFF. In nucleotides, the CDR3 is TGCGCCAGCAGCCCTCTGAGTGGGGGCGATGAGCAGTTCTTC.

The V call is TRBV27, the J call TRBJ2-7; 8 nucleotides line up with TRBD1. Germline V gene lookup returns CDR1 MNHEY and CDR2 SMNVEV (reference sequence). CDR3 length: 17 amino acids. Trimming removed 0 bases from V and 4 bases from J; junction bases left unmatched: 11. CDR3 nucleotide sequence: TGTGCCAGCAGTTTATCGGGGCCCGGACAGGGAGTGTACGAGCAGTACTTC. Its translation: CASSLSGPGQGVYEQYF.

The J gene is TRBJ1-1, the V gene TRBV9; no clear D. Trimming took off 0 bases at V and 1 base at J, with 10 bases between the two ends. CDR3 length: 15 residues. The germline CDR1 and CDR2 sequences are SGDLS and YYNGEE. This chain's CDR3 is CASSVVSGGNTEAFF. CDR3 bases: TGTGCCAGCAGCGTAGTCTCCGGTGGGAACACTGAAGCTTTCTTT.

This clone has only one observation. V and J are TRBV11-2 and TRBJ1-1; 8 bases align to TRBD1. V dropped 3 bases and J dropped 4; count of bases not matched to a gene: 1. CDR3 length: 13 residues. The germline V gene has CDR1 SGHAT and CDR2 FQNNGV. The DNA of the CDR3 is TGTGCCAGCAGCTTGACAGGGGTCACTGAAGCTTTCTTT. Protein sequence: CASSLTGVTEAFF.

This sequence joins TRBV6-1 and TRBJ2-3; no clear D. Germline-derived CDR1 and CDR2 are MNHNS and SASEGT. The CDR3 is 15 amino acids. V gave up 5 bases and J gave up 2 bases, with 14 bases separating them. Here the CDR3 reads CASSLASSFTDTQYF. In DNA, the CDR3 is TGTGCCAGCAGTTTAGCCTCCTCGTTCACAGATACGCAGTATTTT.

The rearrangement joins TRBV27 to TRBJ2-5; 7 bases line up with TRBD1. The V and J ends lost 4 bases and 4 bases, in that order; junction bases with no gene match: 6. Germline V gene sequence: CDR1 MNHEY, CDR2 SMNVEV (reference sequence). The CDR3 is made up of 14 amino acids. CDR3 nucleotide sequence: TGTGCCAGCAGTTCGGAAGGGGGCGGAGAGACCCAGTACTTC. Translating it yields CASSSEGGGETQYF.

The chain recombines TRBV7-9 with TRBJ1-5; D is unresolved. With 8 bases removed from V and 2 bases from J, the gap between germline ends came to 13 bases. Germline V lookup: CDR1 SEHNR, CDR2 FQNEAQ (reference sequence). This CDR3 has 14 amino acids. The DNA of the CDR3 is TGTGCCAGCTCTACCGGTGGAGGCAATCAGCCCCAGCATTTT. Its protein is CASSTGGGNQPQHF.

The chain combines TRBV30 with TRBJ1-3; no clear D. CDR3 length: 14 amino acids. V lost 1 base and J lost 0, with 7 bases in between. Germline V gives CDR1 GTSNPN, CDR2 SVGIG (reference sequence). The CDR3 spells CAWSDGVSGNTIYF. For the CDR3, the DNA is TGTGCCTGGAGTGACGGAGTCTCTGGAAACACCATATATTTT.

This CDR3 reads CASSQDWDISYNEQFF. The CDR3 coding sequence is TGCGCCAGCAGCCAAGATTGGGACATCTCCTACAATGAGCAGTTCTTC. J is TRBJ2-1 and V is TRBV4-3, with a weak D call TRBD1 (6 bases). Trimming shortened V by 0 bases and J by 0 bases, and 9 bases separated the two germline ends. The CDR3 has 16 amino acids. Looked up from germline, CDR1 is LGHNA and CDR2 is YSLEER.

The chain couples TRBV28 to TRBJ2-7; TRBD2 aligns across 12 bases. CDR1 is MDHEN, CDR2 SYDVKM, per germline. This CDR3 contains 16 residues. V trimming: 4 bases; J trimming: 2 bases; junction bases outside the gene matches: 6. The CDR3 DNA is TGTGCCAGCAGTTCACCTTCTAGCGGGAGGGCCTACGAGCAGTACTTC. Its translation: CASSSPSSGRAYEQYF. The full variable domain, completed using reference TRBV28 and TRBJ2-7, is DVKVTQSSRYLVKRTGEKVFLECVQDMDHENMFWYRQDPGLGLRLIYFSYDVKMKEKGDIPEGYSVSREKKERFSLILESASTNQTSMYLCASSSPSSGRAYEQYFGPGTRLTVT.

This clone turned up a few times. The chain carries TRBV6-5 and TRBJ2-1; 11 nucleotides agree with TRBD1. With 5 bases clipped from V and 6 bases from J, the junction kept 3 bases outside the gene matches. CDR1 and CDR2 (germline): MNHEY, SVGAGI. The CDR3 runs 14 residues. The DNA of the CDR3 is TGTGCCAGCAGTAAGGGACAGGGGGGCAATGAGCAGTTCTTC. Translating it yields CASSKGQGGNEQFF.

J is TRBJ1-5 and V is TRBV6-4; 8 bases are shared with TRBD1. CDR3 length: 13 amino acids. After removal of 5 bases from V and 7 bases from J, the junction contained 4 bases not matched to a gene. Germline CDR1 MRHNA, CDR2 SNTAGT. CDR3 sequence reads: CASSQGAGQPQHF. The CDR3 coding sequence is TGTGCCAGCAGTCAGGGGGCGGGACAGCCCCAGCATTTT.

The chain employs TRBV28 and TRBJ2-7; tentative D call: TRBD1 (5 bases). Germline CDR1 reads MDHEN; CDR2 reads SYDVKM. The CDR3 extends over 14 amino acids. Trimming removed 5 bases from V and 6 bases from J, with 17 bases in between. Here the CDR3 reads CASSPRNRFGEQYF. The CDR3, as DNA: TGTGCCAGCAGTCCCAGAAACAGGTTTGGCGAGCAGTACTTC.

V and J are TRBV11-2 and TRBJ2-1, with D perhaps matching TRBD2 (6 bases). The V end was cut by 0 bases, the J end by 3 bases, with 15 bases between. Germline loops: CDR1 SGHAT, CDR2 FQNNGV. This CDR3 comprises 17 residues. The CDR3 region has the DNA TGTGCCAGCAGCTTAGATCGGGGGAGTGGCGTCTACAATGAGCAGTTCTTC. Protein product: CASSLDRGSGVYNEQFF.

The chain links TRBV7-2 to TRBJ1-6, with TRBD1 identical over 7 bases. This CDR3 contains 14 residues. The germline V gene encodes CDR1 SGHTA and CDR2 FQGNSA. The junction had 8 bases not matched to a gene; V was cut back by 6 bases and J by 9 bases. The DNA for the CDR3 is TGTGCCAGCAGGCCGGGGACAGAATCTTCACCCCTCCACTTT. It specifies CASRPGTESSPLHF.

A single count supports this clone. Other DNA sequences in this sample translate to the same CDR3. This sequence joins TRBV9 and TRBJ2-3; 8 bases are shared with TRBD1. The CDR3 length is 14 residues. The germline V gene encodes CDR1 SGDLS and CDR2 YYNGEE. J gave up 1 base and V 4 bases, and 2 bases lay outside the gene matches. CDR3 DNA: TGTGCCAGCAGCAAGGGACAGGGCACAGATACGCAGTATTTT. It translates to CASSKGQGTDTQYF.

The CDR3 nucleotides are TGTGCCAGCAGTGAGGAAGCAGGGGGCTTGCGTGAGCAGTTCTTC. It is translated as CASSEEAGGLREQFF. This rearrangement joins TRBV6-1 to TRBJ2-1; TRBD1 matches at 8 bases. V lost 3 bases, J lost 9 bases, and 10 bases stayed unmatched. Germline CDR1 MNHNS, CDR2 SASEGT. The CDR3 contains 15 residues.

This clone was recorded a few times. The chain carries TRBV5-6 and TRBJ1-2; no definite D call. Trimming took off 5 bases at V and 4 bases at J, with 6 bases between the two ends. This CDR3 has 11 amino acids. From germline, CDR1 is SGHDT and CDR2 YYEEEE. The CDR3 sequence: CASRRAYGYTF. As DNA, the CDR3 is TGTGCCAGCAGGCGGGCCTATGGCTACACCTTC.

The V and J genes are TRBV6-5 and TRBJ1-1; 10 nucleotides line up with TRBD1. The CDR3 extends over 14 amino acids. Germline CDR1 and CDR2: MNHEY and SVGAGI. V shed 6 bases and J 3 bases; nucleotides not matched to a gene: 4. CDR3 residues: CASRWTGGDTEAFF. In nucleotides, the CDR3 is TGTGCCAGCAGATGGACAGGGGGGGACACTGAAGCTTTCTTT.

This clone appeared a few times. The chain combines TRBV30 with TRBJ1-1; a possible D gene is TRBD1 (5 bases). Germline V CDR1 and CDR2: GTSNPN, SVGIG (reference sequence). This CDR3 region has 12 residues. Trimming left V 5 bases short and J 3 bases short, with 10 bases between. The CDR3 DNA is TGTGCCTGGTCGTACAGGTACACTGAAGCTTTCTTT. This sequence encodes CAWSYRYTEAFF.